What follows are 4 T cell receptor beta chains derived from one specimen sequenced in a study of OX40 agonist ivuxolimab in advanced cancers. Clones were sequenced by immunoSEQ multiplex PCR, and TCRdb holds only the in-frame ones, with some missing. The table lists almost 85,000 clones, about 86% of them singletons. The sample in question was CD4+ or CD8+ T cells sorted from blood, obtained in a trial of the OX40 agonist ivuxolimab. The source is an adult with an advanced solid tumor such as melanoma, head and neck, liver or kidney cancer.

The chain links TRBV7-2 to TRBJ2-7; no clear D. The length of the CDR3 is 15 residues. The germline V and J ends were trimmed by 4 bases and 3 bases, with 16 bases remaining between them. CDR1 is SGHTA and CDR2 is FQGNSA in the germline V gene. The CDR3 protein is CASSSRTAGGYEQYF. The CDR3 DNA reads as TGTGCCAGCAGCTCCCGTACCGCCGGCGGCTACGAGCAGTACTTC.

The chain employs TRBV19 and TRBJ2-5, with D perhaps TRBD2 (6 bases). The J call may be wrong; the DNA end is better matched by TRBJ2-7. The CDR3 contains 14 residues. The germline V gene encodes CDR1 LNHDA and CDR2 SQIVND (reference sequence). The CDR3 protein is CASTPGRWEDEQYF. The CDR3 DNA reads as TGTGCCAGTACCCCGGGACGTTGGGAGGACGAGCAGTACTTC.

The chain is built from TRBV30 and TRBJ1-2, with D possibly TRBD1 on 6 matching bases. CDR1 is GTSNPN and CDR2 is SVGIG in the germline V gene (reference sequence). V was cut by 0 bases and J by 7 bases, with 15 bases left in between. This CDR3 is 14 amino acids long. CDR3 amino acids: CAWSVVGGARGYTF. The CDR3 region has the DNA TGTGCCTGGAGTGTTGTCGGGGGCGCGCGTGGCTACACCTTC. The variable domain in full, with the rest retrieved from reference TRBV30 and TRBJ1-2, is SQTIHQWPATLVQPVGSPLSLECTVEGTSNPNLYWYRQAAGRGLQLLFYSVGIGQISSEVPQNLSASRPQDRQFILSSKKLLLSDSGFYLCAWSVVGGARGYTFGSGTRLTVV.

The CDR3 bases are TGTGCCAGTACCTCAGGACCCGGTAGCAATCAGCCCCAGCATTTT. Its protein product is CASTSGPGSNQPQHF. The chain carries TRBV19 and TRBJ1-5; no clear D. Germline CDR1 is LNHDA and CDR2 is SQIVND (reference sequence). The germline V and J ends were trimmed by 7 bases and 0 bases, with 13 bases remaining between them. The CDR3 is 15 amino acids.